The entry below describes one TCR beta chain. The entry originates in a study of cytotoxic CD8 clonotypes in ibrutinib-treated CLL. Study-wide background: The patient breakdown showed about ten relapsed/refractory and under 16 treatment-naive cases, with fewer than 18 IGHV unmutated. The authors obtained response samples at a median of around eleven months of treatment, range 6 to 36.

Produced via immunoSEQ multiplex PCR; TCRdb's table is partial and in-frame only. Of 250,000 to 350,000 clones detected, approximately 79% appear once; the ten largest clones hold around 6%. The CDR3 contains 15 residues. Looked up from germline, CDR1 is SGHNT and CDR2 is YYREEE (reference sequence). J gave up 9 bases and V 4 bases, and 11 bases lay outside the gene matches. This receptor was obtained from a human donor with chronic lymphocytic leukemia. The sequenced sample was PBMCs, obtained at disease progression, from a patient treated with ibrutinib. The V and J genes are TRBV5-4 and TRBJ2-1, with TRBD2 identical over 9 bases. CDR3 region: CASSPRASGKAEQFF. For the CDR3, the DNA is TGTGCCAGCAGCCCCCGCGCTAGCGGGAAGGCTGAGCAGTTCTTC.